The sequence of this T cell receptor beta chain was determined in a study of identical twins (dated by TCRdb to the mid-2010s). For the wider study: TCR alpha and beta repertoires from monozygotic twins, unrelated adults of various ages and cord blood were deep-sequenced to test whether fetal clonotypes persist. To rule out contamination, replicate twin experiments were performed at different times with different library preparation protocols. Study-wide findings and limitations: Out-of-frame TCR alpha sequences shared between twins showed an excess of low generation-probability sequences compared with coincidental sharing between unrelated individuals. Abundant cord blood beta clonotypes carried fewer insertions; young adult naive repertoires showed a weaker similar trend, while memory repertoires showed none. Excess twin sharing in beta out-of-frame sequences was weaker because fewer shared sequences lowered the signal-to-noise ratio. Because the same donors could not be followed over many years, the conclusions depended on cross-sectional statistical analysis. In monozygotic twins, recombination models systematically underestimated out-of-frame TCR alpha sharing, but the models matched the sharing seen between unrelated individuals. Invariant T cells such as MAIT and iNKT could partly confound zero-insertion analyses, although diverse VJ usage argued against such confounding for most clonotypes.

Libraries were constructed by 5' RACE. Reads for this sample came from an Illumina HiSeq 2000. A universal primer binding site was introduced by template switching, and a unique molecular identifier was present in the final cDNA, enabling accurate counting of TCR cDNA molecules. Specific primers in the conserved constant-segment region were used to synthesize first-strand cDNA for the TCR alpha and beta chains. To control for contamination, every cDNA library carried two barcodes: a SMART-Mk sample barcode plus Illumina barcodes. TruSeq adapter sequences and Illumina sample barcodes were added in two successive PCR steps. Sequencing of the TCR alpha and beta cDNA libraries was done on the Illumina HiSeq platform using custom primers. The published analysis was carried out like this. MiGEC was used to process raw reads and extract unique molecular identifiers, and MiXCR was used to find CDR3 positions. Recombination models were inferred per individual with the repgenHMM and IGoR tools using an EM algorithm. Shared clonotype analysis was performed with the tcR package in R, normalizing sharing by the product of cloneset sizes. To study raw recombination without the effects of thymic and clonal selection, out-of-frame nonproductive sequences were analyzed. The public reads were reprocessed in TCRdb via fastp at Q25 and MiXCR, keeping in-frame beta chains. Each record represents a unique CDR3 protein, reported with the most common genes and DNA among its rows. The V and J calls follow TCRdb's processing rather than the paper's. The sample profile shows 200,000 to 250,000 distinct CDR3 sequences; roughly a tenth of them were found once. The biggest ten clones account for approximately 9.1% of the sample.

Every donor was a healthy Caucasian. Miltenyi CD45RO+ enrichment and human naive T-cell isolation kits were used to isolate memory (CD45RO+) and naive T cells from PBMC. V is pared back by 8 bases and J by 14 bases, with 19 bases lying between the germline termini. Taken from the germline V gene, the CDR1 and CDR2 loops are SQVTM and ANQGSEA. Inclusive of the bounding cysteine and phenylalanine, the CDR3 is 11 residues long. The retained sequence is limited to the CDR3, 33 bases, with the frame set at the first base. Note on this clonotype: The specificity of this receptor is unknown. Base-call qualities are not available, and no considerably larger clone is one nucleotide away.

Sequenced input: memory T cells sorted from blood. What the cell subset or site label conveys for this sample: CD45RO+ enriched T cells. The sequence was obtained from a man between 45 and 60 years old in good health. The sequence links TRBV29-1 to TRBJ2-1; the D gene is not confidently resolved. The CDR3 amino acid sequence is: CSTKGSVGEFF. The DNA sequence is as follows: TGCAGCACGAAGGGATCGGTCGGCGAGTTCTTC.